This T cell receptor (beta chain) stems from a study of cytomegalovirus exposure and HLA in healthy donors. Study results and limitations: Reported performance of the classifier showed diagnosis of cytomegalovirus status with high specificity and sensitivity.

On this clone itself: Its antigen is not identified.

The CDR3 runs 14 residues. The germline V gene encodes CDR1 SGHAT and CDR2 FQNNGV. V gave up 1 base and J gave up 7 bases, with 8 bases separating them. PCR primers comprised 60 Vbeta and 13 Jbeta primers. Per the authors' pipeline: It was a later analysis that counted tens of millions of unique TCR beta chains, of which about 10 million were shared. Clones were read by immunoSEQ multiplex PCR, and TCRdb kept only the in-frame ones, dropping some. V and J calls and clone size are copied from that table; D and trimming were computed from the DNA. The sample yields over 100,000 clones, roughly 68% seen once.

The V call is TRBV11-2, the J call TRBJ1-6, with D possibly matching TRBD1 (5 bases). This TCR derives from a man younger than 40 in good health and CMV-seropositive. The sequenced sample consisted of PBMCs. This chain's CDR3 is CASSLGPGNSPLHF. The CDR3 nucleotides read TGTGCCAGCAGCTTAGGCCCAGGGAATTCACCCCTCCACTTT.